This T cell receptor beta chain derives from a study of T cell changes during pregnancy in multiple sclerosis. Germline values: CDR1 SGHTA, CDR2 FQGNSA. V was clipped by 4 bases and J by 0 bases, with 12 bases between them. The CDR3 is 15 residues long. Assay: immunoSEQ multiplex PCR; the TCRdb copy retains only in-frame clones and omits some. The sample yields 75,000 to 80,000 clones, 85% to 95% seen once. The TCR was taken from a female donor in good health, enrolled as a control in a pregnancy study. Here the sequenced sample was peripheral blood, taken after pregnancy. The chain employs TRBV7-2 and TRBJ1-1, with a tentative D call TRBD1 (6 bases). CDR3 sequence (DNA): TGTGCCAGCAGCTCTTCGGGACAACTGAACACTGAAGCTTTCTTT. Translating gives CASSSSGQLNTEAFF.